The 11 T cell receptor beta chains below were found in one sample sequenced in a study of tumor-infiltrating lymphocytes in primary liver carcinoma. The study extracted blood RNA from unsorted whole blood and also extracted germline DNA. Total RNA (around 0.45 ug) served as template for TCR beta cDNA synthesis primed by a constant-region primer. Slightly modified ARM-PCR served as the procedure for the TCR beta libraries. These libraries came from three rounds of nested multiplex PCR. PCR rounds one and two used TRBV1-TRBV30 forward primers with a C-beta reverse primer for about 11 cycles each. A single record per CDR3 protein comes from TCRdb applying MiXCR to the multiplex PCR reads. The sample has 330,000 or so distinct CDR3 sequences; about 65% are singletons. Sequencing used peripheral blood. The receptors shown here come from a man between 40 and 49 years old with primary liver carcinoma and hepatitis B virus infection.

Of note for this clonotype: This may come from a read error, since a much larger clone is one base off. The chain is built from TRBV6-6 and TRBJ2-2; possibly TRBD2 for D (6 bases). CDR1 is MNHNY, CDR2 SVGAGI, per germline (reference sequence). This CDR3 has 14 amino acids. The CDR3 DNA sequence: TGTGCCAGCAGCTATAGCGGAAACACCGTGGAGCTGTTTTTT. Translating gives CASSYSGNTVELFF.

This clonotype was counted only a few times. A much larger clone differs from this one at a single base, so this may be a read error. The gene calls are TRBV5-6 and TRBJ1-2, with TRBD1 identical over 8 bases. CDR3 length: 13 residues. Trimming cost V 4 bases and J 2 bases; bases outside gene matches: 1. CDR1 SGHDT and CDR2 YYEEEE come from the germline V gene. The CDR3 is CASSRTGNYGYTF. CDR3 nucleotides: TGTGCCAGCAGCCGGACAGGGAACTATGGCTACACCTTC.

This clonotype has at least ten counts. J is TRBJ2-7 and V is TRBV6-2 or TRBV6-3; D might be TRBD1 (5 bases). This CDR3 is 12 amino acids long. Germline V gene data show CDR1 as MNHEY and CDR2 as SVGEGT. The V gene lost 6 bases and the J gene lost 4 bases, with 10 bases spanning the gap. This chain's CDR3 is CASSLRQYEQYF. The CDR3 DNA is TGTGCCAGCAGCCTAAGACAGTACGAGCAGTACTTC.

The rearrangement links TRBV11-3 to TRBJ2-7; D unclear. This CDR3 has 13 residues. V lost 2 bases and J lost 3, with 8 bases in between. Germline-derived CDR1 and CDR2 are SGHNT and YENEEA. In DNA, the CDR3 is TGTGCCAGCAGCTTATCGTCTGGCTACGAGCAGTACTTC. Amino acids: CASSLSSGYEQYF.

This clonotype was picked up one time. Being one base from a much bigger clone, this may be a read error. The chain uses TRBV4-3 and TRBJ2-3, with TRBD1 matching 9 bases. With V trimmed by 1 base and J by 3 bases, 14 bases remained unmatched. CDR3 size: 19 residues. From germline, CDR1 is LGHNA and CDR2 YSLEER. The CDR3 is CASSQVFAQGAIRTDTQYF. For the CDR3, the DNA is TGCGCCAGCAGCCAAGTCTTTGCACAGGGGGCGATTAGGACAGATACGCAGTATTTT.

This clonotype was observed a few times. The CDR3: CASKLDRGMNTEAFF. CDR3 DNA sequence: TGCGCCAGCAAACTAGACAGGGGAATGAACACTGAAGCTTTCTTT. This rearrangement joins TRBV4-1 to TRBJ1-1; 8 positions match TRBD1. Losses at the gene ends were 7 bases for V and 0 bases for J; bases not matched to a gene: 7. The CDR3 has 15 amino acids. From germline, CDR1 is MGHRA and CDR2 YSYEKL.

About this clonotype: A much bigger clone sits one base away, suggesting this may be a read error. It is likely a read error, because the conserved phenylalanine at the end of the CDR3 is missing. This chain connects TRBV6-1 to TRBJ2-3, with D possibly TRBD2 on 6 matching bases. The length of the CDR3 is 15 residues. The V gene's germline CDR1 is MNHNS and CDR2 SASEGT. Trimming pared 4 bases from V and 1 base from J, leaving 12 bases between. This chain's CDR3 is CASSGLGIGTDTQYL. The CDR3 DNA reads as TGTGCCAGCAGTGGACTAGGAATTGGCACAGATACGCAGTATCTT.

This clonotype was counted at least ten times. CDR3 in DNA: TGTGCCAGCAGTGACGCCACAGGGGTCTCCTACGAGCAGTACTTC. Translating it yields CASSDATGVSYEQYF. The rearrangement joins TRBV6-5 to TRBJ2-7; 7 bases agree with TRBD1. The trim removed 5 bases at V and 0 bases at J, leaving 7 bases unmatched. CDR3 length: 15 residues. The germline gives CDR1 MNHEY, CDR2 SVGAGI.

This clonotype turned up a few times. The chain combines TRBV7-8 with TRBJ2-5, with D uncertain. Deletions cut 6 bases from V and 3 bases from J, with 11 bases between. Germline loops: CDR1 SGHVS, CDR2 FQNEAQ. The CDR3 totals 13 residues. DNA of the CDR3: TGTGCCAGCAGTTACCAACCAAAAGAGACCCAGTACTTC. Translating it yields CASSYQPKETQYF.

The chain links TRBV11-2 to TRBJ2-2, with TRBD2 matching 8 bases. The CDR3 contains 15 residues. The germline gives CDR1 SGHAT, CDR2 FQNNGV. The ends lost 9 bases at V and 9 bases at J; junction bases unmatched: 15. The CDR3 DNA reads TGTGCCAGTAGCCCTATACCCGGGAGGGCCAGGGAGCTGTTTTTT. As protein: CASSPIPGRARELFF.

As concerns this clonotype: The germline gene is not matched at one end of the junction; a read error may be the cause. The chain is built from TRBV5-1 and TRBJ2-7, with TRBD1 matching 9 bases. The CDR3 runs to 15 residues. From germline, CDR1 is SGHRS and CDR2 YFSETQ. The CDR3 coding sequence is TGTGCCAGCAGCTTGGGCACAGGGGGCACCGACGAGCAGTATTTC. It translates to CASSLGTGGTDEQYF.